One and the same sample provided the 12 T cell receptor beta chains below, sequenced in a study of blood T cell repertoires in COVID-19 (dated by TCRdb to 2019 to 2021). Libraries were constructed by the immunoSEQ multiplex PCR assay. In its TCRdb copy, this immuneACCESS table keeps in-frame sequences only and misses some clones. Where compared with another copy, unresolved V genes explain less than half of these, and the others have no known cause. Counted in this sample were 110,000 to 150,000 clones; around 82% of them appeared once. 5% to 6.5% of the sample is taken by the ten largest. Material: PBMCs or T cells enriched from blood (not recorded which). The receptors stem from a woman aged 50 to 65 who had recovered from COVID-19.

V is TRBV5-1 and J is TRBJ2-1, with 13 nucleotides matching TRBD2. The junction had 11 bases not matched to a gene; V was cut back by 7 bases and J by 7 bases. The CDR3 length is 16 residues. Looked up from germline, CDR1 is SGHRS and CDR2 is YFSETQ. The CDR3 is CASAYPLAGGQNEQFF. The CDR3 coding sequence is TGCGCCAGCGCCTATCCACTAGCGGGGGGGCAGAATGAGCAGTTCTTC.

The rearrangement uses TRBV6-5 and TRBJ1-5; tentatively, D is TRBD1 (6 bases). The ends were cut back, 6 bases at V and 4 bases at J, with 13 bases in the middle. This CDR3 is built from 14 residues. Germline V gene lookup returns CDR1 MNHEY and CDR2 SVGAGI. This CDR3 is CASRQQGRNQPQHF. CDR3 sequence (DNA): TGTGCCAGCAGACAACAGGGCCGAAATCAGCCCCAGCATTTT.

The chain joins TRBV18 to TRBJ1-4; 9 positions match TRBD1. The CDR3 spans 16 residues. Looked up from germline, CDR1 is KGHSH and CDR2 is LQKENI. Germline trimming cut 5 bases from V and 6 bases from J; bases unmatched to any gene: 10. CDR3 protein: CASSTIRDRVDEKLFF. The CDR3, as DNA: TGTGCCAGCTCAACTATCCGGGACAGGGTAGATGAAAAACTGTTTTTT.

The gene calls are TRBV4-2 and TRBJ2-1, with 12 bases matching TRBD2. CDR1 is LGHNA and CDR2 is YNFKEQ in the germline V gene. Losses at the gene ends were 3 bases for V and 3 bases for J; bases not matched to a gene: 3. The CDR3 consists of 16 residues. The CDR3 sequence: CASSHLAGGLYNEQFF. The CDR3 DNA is TGTGCCAGCAGCCATCTAGCGGGGGGGCTCTACAATGAGCAGTTCTTC.

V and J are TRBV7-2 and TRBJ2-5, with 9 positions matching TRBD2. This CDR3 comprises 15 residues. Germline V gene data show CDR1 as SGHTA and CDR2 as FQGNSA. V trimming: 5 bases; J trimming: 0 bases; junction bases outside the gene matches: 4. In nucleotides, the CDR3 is TGTGCCAGCAGCCCGAGACTAGCGGACCAAGAGACCCAGTACTTC. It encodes CASSPRLADQETQYF. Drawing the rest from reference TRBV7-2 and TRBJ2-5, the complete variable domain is GAGVSQSPSNKVTEKGKDVELRCDPISGHTALYWYRQSLGQGLEFLIYFQGNSAPDKSGLPSDRFSAERTGGSVSTLTIQRTQQEDSAVYLCASSPRLADQETQYFGPGTRLLVL.

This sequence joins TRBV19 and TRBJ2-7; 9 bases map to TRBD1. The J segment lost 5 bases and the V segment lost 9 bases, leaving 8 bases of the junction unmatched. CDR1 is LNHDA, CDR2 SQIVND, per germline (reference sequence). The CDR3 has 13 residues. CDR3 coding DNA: TGTGCCAGCCTGGGACAGGGAGCCGACGAGCAGTACTTC. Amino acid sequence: CASLGQGADEQYF.

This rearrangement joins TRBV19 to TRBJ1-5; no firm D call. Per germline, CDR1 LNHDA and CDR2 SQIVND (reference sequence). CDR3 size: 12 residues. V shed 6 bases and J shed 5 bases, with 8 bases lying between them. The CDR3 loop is CASRFFDQPQHF. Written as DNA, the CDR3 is TGTGCCAGTAGATTTTTCGATCAGCCCCAGCATTTT.

The CDR3 DNA reads TGTGCAAGTCGCTTAGGGCCGGCGGGCTCCTACGAGCAGTACGTC. Translating gives CASRLGPAGSYEQYV. V gene TRBV12-2 combines with J gene TRBJ2-7; the table gives TRBD2 as D, unverified against the DNA. TRBV12-2 has pseudogene status. The CDR3 covers 15 residues.

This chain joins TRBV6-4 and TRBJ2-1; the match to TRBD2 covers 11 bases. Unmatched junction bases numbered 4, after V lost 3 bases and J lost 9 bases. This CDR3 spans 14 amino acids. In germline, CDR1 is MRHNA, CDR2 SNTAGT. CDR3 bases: TGTGCCAGCAGTGAGCTAGCGGGGGGTCCTGAGCAGTTCTTC. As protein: CASSELAGGPEQFF.

In DNA form, the CDR3 reads TGTGCCAGTACCGGGACAGAGAACACTGAAGCTTTCTTT. Its protein is CASTGTENTEAFF. The chain joins TRBV10-3 to TRBJ1-1; 7 bases are a match to TRBD1. This CDR3 is 13 amino acids long. Trimming removed 10 bases from V and 1 base from J; junction bases left unmatched: 6. Germline V gene sequence: CDR1 ENHRY, CDR2 SYGVKD.

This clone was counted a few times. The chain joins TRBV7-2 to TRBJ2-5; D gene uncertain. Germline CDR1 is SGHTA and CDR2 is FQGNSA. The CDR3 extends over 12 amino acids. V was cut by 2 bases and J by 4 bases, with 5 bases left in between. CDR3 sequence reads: CASSLLGETQYF. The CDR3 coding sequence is TGTGCCAGCAGCTTACTCGGAGAGACCCAGTACTTC.

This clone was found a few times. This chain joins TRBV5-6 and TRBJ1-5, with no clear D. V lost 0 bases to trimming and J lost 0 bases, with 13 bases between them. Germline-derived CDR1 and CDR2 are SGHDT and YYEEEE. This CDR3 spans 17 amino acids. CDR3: CASSLGRHAYSNQPQHF. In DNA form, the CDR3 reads TGTGCCAGCAGCTTGGGGCGGCACGCTTATAGCAATCAGCCCCAGCATTTT.